The 5 T cell receptor beta chains below come from one sample, sequenced in a study of siplizumab effects on memory and regulatory T cells (dated 2019 in TCRdb). Libraries were prepared through the immunoSEQ multiplex PCR assay. The clones in this table, taken by TCRdb from immuneACCESS, are in-frame only. Not every clone is retained; where verified, under half of the shortfall comes from an unresolved V gene, and the cause of the rest is unknown. This sample has tens of thousands of clones in its table, and less than 85% of those were observed once. The ten biggest clones cover 3.8% of the sample. The source material was memory CD4+ T cells sorted from blood. The cell subset or site label of this sample denotes: unstimulated CD4+ memory T cells. The origin of the receptors is a human donor in good health.

This clone was seen more than once but under ten times. This chain links TRBV29-1 with TRBJ1-1; unclear D gene. The CDR3 has 11 residues. V was shortened by 3 bases and J by 3 bases, with 5 bases between the two germline ends. From germline, CDR1 is SQVTM and CDR2 ANQGSEA. CDR3 DNA sequence: TGCAGCGTTGATCCGCACACTGAAGCTTTCTTT. Amino acids: CSVDPHTEAFF.

This chain connects TRBV27 to TRBJ1-6; D uncertain. Germline CDR1 MNHEY, CDR2 SMNVEV (reference sequence). Trimming cost V 4 bases and J 7 bases, with 8 bases left between them. This CDR3 has 13 residues. This CDR3 is CASSSTRNSPLHF. CDR3 nucleotide sequence: TGTGCCAGCAGTTCAACAAGGAATTCACCCCTCCACTTT.

Comment on this clone: The junction departs from the called germline gene at one end, perhaps through a read error. In DNA, the CDR3 is TGCGTCAGCAGCATCAGGGGGCAAGGTGAGCAGTACTTC. Its protein is CVSSIRGQGEQYF. The chain recombines TRBV5-1 with TRBJ2-7, with TRBD1 identical over 8 bases. Germline CDR1 reads SGHRS; CDR2 reads YFSETQ. This CDR3 region has 13 residues.

Comment on this clone: One end of the junction does not line up with germline, which may come from a read error. The chain links TRBV7-7 to TRBJ2-5; 7 bases align to TRBD2. CDR3 length: 14 residues. Germline loops: CDR1 SSHAT, CDR2 FNYEAQ (reference sequence). The CDR3 DNA reads TGTGCTAGCAGCTTAGTCGGCAGGGAGGGGACCCAGTACTTC. Encoded protein: CASSLVGREGTQYF.

The genes are TRBV6-5 and TRBJ2-7, with D perhaps being TRBD1 or TRBD2 (7 bases each). The length of the CDR3 is 15 residues. Trimming removed 6 bases at V and 3 bases at J, with 18 bases between. CDR1 is MNHEY, CDR2 SVGAGI, per germline. The CDR3 coding sequence is TGTGCCAGCAGCCCGGGGGGCCAGGGGGTCTACGAGCAGTACTTC. It specifies CASSPGGQGVYEQYF.